This entry lists 28 T cell receptor beta chains sequenced from one sample in a study of T cells in Graves' hyperthyroidism and ophthalmopathy. The source material, RNA transcripts, was used to amplify TCR beta CDR3 regions. Researchers ran a first-round RT-PCR on the TCR CDR3 using the HTBI primer set. TCRdb processed the multiplex PCR reads anew with MiXCR; each CDR3 protein has one entry. Among about 360,000 distinct CDR3 sequences listed, roughly 13% were seen once. Input material: blood. The receptors here all came from a woman younger than 35 with Graves' hyperthyroidism.

At least ten counts were recorded for this clonotype. This chain joins TRBV14 and TRBJ1-1, with D possibly being TRBD1 (5 bases). CDR1 and CDR2 from the germline V gene are SGHDN and FVKESK. V gave up 1 base and J gave up 10 bases, with 7 bases separating them. The CDR3 contains 11 residues. CDR3 nucleotides: TGTGCCAGCAGCCAAGGGGGCTCAGCTTTCTTT. The encoded protein is CASSQGGSAFF.

This clonotype occurred many times. The rearrangement joins TRBV2 to TRBJ1-5; a possible D gene is TRBD1 (6 bases). V dropped 0 bases and J dropped 5 bases, with 17 bases sitting between them. The CDR3 runs to 17 residues. Per germline, CDR1 SNHLY and CDR2 FYNNEI. CDR3 protein: CASSEAQGRGQYQPQHF. The CDR3 DNA follows: TGTGCCAGCAGTGAAGCGCAGGGGAGGGGACAATATCAGCCCCAGCATTTT.

This clonotype was picked up a small number of times. The gene calls are TRBV20-1 and TRBJ1-2; 7 bases line up with TRBD1. The CDR3 has 14 amino acids. J was trimmed by 0 bases and V by 4 bases; bases with no gene match: 5. CDR1 is DFQATT, CDR2 SNEGSKA, per germline (reference sequence). This chain's CDR3 is CSATHRGPNYGYTF. DNA of the CDR3: TGCAGTGCTACACACAGGGGACCTAACTATGGCTACACCTTC.

This clonotype was detected many times. This sequence joins TRBV27 and TRBJ1-1; tentatively, D is TRBD1 (6 bases). Germline V gives CDR1 MNHEY, CDR2 SMNVEV (reference sequence). Trimming cost V 4 bases and J 5 bases, with 20 bases left between them. The CDR3 is 16 residues long. CDR3 nucleotide sequence: TGTGCCAGCAGTTCGAGGAAGGCCAGGGGAATGACTGAAGCTTTCTTT. This sequence encodes CASSSRKARGMTEAFF.

There are many counts of this clonotype. The chain recombines TRBV18 with TRBJ2-7, with D possibly matching TRBD2 (6 bases). Trimming pared 3 bases from V and 4 bases from J, leaving 13 bases between. The CDR3 runs to 14 residues. CDR1 and CDR2 from the germline V gene are KGHSH and LQKENI. As DNA, the CDR3 is TGTGCCAGCTCACCGGATAGCGGCGATTACGAGCAGTACTTC. It specifies CASSPDSGDYEQYF.

This clonotype was detected ten times or more. The CDR3 spells CASSTSGLILPSNQPQHF. The CDR3 region has the DNA TGTGCCAGCAGCACTTCGGGACTTATACTACCTAGCAATCAGCCCCAGCATTTT. The chain couples TRBV13 to TRBJ1-5; a weak D match, TRBD1 (5 bases). Germline V gene data show CDR1 as PRHDT and CDR2 as FYEKMQ (reference sequence). V was shortened by 5 bases and J by 0 bases, with 20 bases between the two germline ends. There are 18 residues in the CDR3.

This clonotype has a count of ten or more. This chain links TRBV28 with TRBJ1-5, with D uncertain. Germline CDR1 and CDR2: MDHEN and SYDVKM. CDR3 length: 14 residues. Trimming pared 2 bases from V and 6 bases from J, leaving 11 bases between. The CDR3 DNA reads as TGTGCCAGCAGTTTAGTGAAGGGCAGTCAGCCCCAGCATTTT. Translating it yields CASSLVKGSQPQHF.

This clonotype has at least ten counts. The gene calls are TRBV4-1 and TRBJ1-5; D might be TRBD1 (6 bases). CDR1 and CDR2 from the germline V gene are MGHRA and YSYEKL. The V end lost 2 bases, the J end lost 2 bases, and 10 bases lay between the germline ends. CDR3 length: 15 amino acids. CDR3 coding DNA: TGCGCCAGCAGCCAAACAGGGAAAGGCAATCAGCCCCAGCATTTT. It is translated as CASSQTGKGNQPQHF.

This clonotype has at least ten counts. The V and J genes are TRBV12-3 or TRBV12-4 and TRBJ1-5; D perhaps matches TRBD1 (5 bases). V was trimmed by 6 bases and J by 4 bases, leaving 16 bases between them. The CDR3 contains 15 residues. CDR3 region: CASSPQEGLNQPQHF. CDR3 in DNA: TGTGCCAGCAGCCCTCAGGAGGGGCTAAATCAGCCCCAGCATTTT.

Ten or more counts support this clonotype. The chain links TRBV2 to TRBJ1-6, with a possible D match to TRBD1 (6 bases). Germline CDR1 reads SNHLY; CDR2 reads FYNNEI. The V and J ends lost 6 bases and 7 bases respectively, with 16 bases between them. The CDR3 totals 15 residues. The CDR3 DNA follows: TGTGCCAGCAGCCCCGGACAGACGTCAAATTCACCCCTCCACTTT. This codes for CASSPGQTSNSPLHF.

In this sample, this clonotype turned up many times. The chain carries TRBV20-1 and TRBJ1-2; possible D gene TRBD1, 5 bases. Looked up from germline, CDR1 is DFQATT and CDR2 is SNEGSKA (reference sequence). The V end lost 5 bases, the J end lost 0 bases, and 22 bases lay between the germline ends. The length of the CDR3 is 17 residues. The CDR3 bases are TGCAGTGCTCCCCCCCGGGGGACGAGAAATCCTAACTATGGCTACACCTTC. It yields the protein CSAPPRGTRNPNYGYTF.

The sample holds many counts of this clonotype. This chain uses TRBV6-1 with TRBJ2-7, with D possibly being TRBD1 (6 bases). The germline V gene has CDR1 MNHNS and CDR2 SASEGT. This CDR3 region has 13 residues. The germline V and J ends were trimmed by 4 bases and 2 bases, with 9 bases remaining between them. The CDR3 nucleotides read TGTGCCAGCAGTGTTGGACAGACCTACGAGCAGTACTTC. Translating it yields CASSVGQTYEQYF.

This rearrangement joins TRBV29-1 to TRBJ1-2, with 7 bases identical to TRBD1. The CDR3 sequence is 11 residues long. V gave up 8 bases and J gave up 6 bases; unmatched junction bases: 6. Germline loops: CDR1 SQVTM, CDR2 ANQGSEA. CDR3 sequence reads: CSTRQGNGYTF. For the CDR3, the DNA is TGCAGCACCCGACAGGGTAATGGCTACACCTTC.

The table lists this clonotype with a count of one. The V and J genes are TRBV5-6 and TRBJ2-5; 8 nucleotides match TRBD1. CDR3 length: 11 amino acids. Germline trimming cut 7 bases from V and 13 bases from J; bases unmatched to any gene: 9. Per germline, CDR1 SGHDT and CDR2 YYEEEE. In DNA, the CDR3 is TGTGCCAGCTCCGGACAGGGCGTACGGTACTTC. Its translation: CASSGQGVRYF.

This clonotype was seen at least ten times. This chain links TRBV20-1 with TRBJ1-2; D possibly corresponds to TRBD1 (6 bases). Per germline, CDR1 DFQATT and CDR2 SNEGSKA (reference sequence). CDR3 length: 16 residues. The ends were cut back, 0 bases at V and 0 bases at J, with 14 bases in the middle. The CDR3 bases are TGCAGTGCTAGAGAAATGAGGACAGCCACTAACTATGGCTACACCTTC. Its protein is CSAREMRTATNYGYTF.

This clonotype has only a few counts. The J gene is TRBJ1-2, the V gene TRBV19; D not resolved. Trimming left V 6 bases short and J 7 bases short, with 12 bases between. This CDR3 is 12 amino acids long. Germline loops: CDR1 LNHDA, CDR2 SQIVND (reference sequence). As DNA, the CDR3 is TGTGCCAGTAGCTCGGGTTTTCGTGGCTACACCTTC. Translated: CASSSGFRGYTF.

In its sample, this clonotype was seen a few times. The chain carries TRBV5-4 and TRBJ1-1; D gene uncertain. The CDR3 length is 15 residues. With 0 bases removed from V and 2 bases from J, the gap between germline ends came to 11 bases. Germline CDR1 reads SGHNT; CDR2 reads YYREEE (reference sequence). The CDR3, as DNA: TGTGCCAGCAGCTTGGGTAAGGGAATTAACACTGAAGCTTTCTTT. Amino acids: CASSLGKGINTEAFF.

This clonotype showed up many times. V usage is TRBV12-3 or TRBV12-4 and J usage is TRBJ2-1; a possible D gene is TRBD2 (6 bases). CDR3 length: 15 residues. The V end was cut by 6 bases, the J end by 7 bases, with 19 bases between. CDR3 DNA: TGTGCCAGCAGCCGGGGGATTTCTGGGGGTAATGAGCAGTTCTTC. It translates to CASSRGISGGNEQFF.

The chain uses TRBV20-1 and TRBJ1-2; 11 bases agree with TRBD1. J was trimmed by 7 bases and V by 0 bases; bases with no gene match: 4. Germline CDR1 reads DFQATT; CDR2 reads SNEGSKA (reference sequence). This CDR3 spans 14 amino acids. The CDR3 is CSARDGTGGVGYTF. The CDR3 DNA reads TGCAGTGCTAGAGACGGGACAGGGGGTGTTGGCTACACCTTC.

As regards this clonotype: A clone one base away is much larger, so this may be a read error. The rearrangement uses TRBV7-2 and TRBJ1-6; D possibly corresponds to TRBD1 (6 bases). Germline assignment: CDR1 SGHTA and CDR2 FQGNSA. V was shortened by 8 bases and J by 10 bases, with 27 bases between the two germline ends. This CDR3 region has 17 residues. The CDR3 sequence: CASGPRGGGLIPSPLHF. The CDR3 bases are TGTGCCAGCGGCCCCCGAGGTGGGGGGCTAATCCCGTCACCCCTCCACTTT.

This clonotype was seen many times. The chain employs TRBV18 and TRBJ2-7; D uncertain. The V gene lost 2 bases and the J gene lost 4 bases, with 12 bases spanning the gap. CDR3 size: 14 residues. The germline gives CDR1 KGHSH, CDR2 LQKENI. The CDR3 sequence is CASSPDTMGYEQYF. DNA for the CDR3: TGTGCCAGCTCACCAGACACTATGGGATACGAGCAGTACTTC.

This clonotype has at least ten counts. CDR3 DNA: TGTGCCAGCAGCTTAGGGCCAGGGCCCCTCGAGCAGTACTTC. Residues: CASSLGPGPLEQYF. The V call is TRBV11-2, the J call TRBJ2-7; D is perhaps TRBD1 (5 bases). Trimming removed 1 base at V and 6 bases at J, with 13 bases between. The CDR3 has 14 residues. The germline V gene encodes CDR1 SGHAT and CDR2 FQNNGV.

This clonotype appeared many times. This chain links TRBV6-1 with TRBJ1-2, with a weak D call TRBD1 (6 bases). Germline V CDR1 and CDR2: MNHNS, SASEGT. V lost 10 bases to trimming and J lost 7 bases, with 16 bases between them. The CDR3 runs to 12 residues. The CDR3 reads CATRTGRFGYTF. The CDR3 nucleotides are TGTGCCACTCGTACAGGGAGATTTGGCTACACCTTC.

The chain couples TRBV15 to TRBJ2-5; 10 positions match TRBD2. The CDR3 spans 14 residues. CDR1 and CDR2 from the germline V gene are LNHNV and YYDKDF (reference sequence). The junction had 8 bases not matched to a gene; V was cut back by 0 bases and J by 13 bases. CDR3 amino acids: CATSRDRGLAAVYF. DNA of the CDR3: TGTGCCACCAGCAGAGACCGCGGACTAGCGGCCGTGTACTTC.

This chain connects TRBV6-2 or TRBV6-3 to TRBJ2-1; the D gene is possibly TRBD2 (7 bases). The V gene's germline CDR1 is MNHEY and CDR2 SVGEGT. The CDR3 covers 11 residues. V was clipped by 8 bases and J by 9 bases, with 11 bases between them. DNA of the CDR3: TGTGCCAGCGGGGGGGCCCTTGAGCAGTTCTTC. Translation gives CASGGALEQFF.

In this sample, this clonotype turned up a few times. The rearrangement uses TRBV12-3 or TRBV12-4 and TRBJ2-5, with TRBD2 identical over 14 bases. The junction had 20 bases not matched to a gene; V was cut back by 4 bases and J by 13 bases. The CDR3 has 18 amino acids. For the CDR3, the DNA is TGTGCCAGCAGTTGGGAGACTCTGAGGGGACTAGCGGGGGAAGAGGTGTACTTC. The encoded protein is CASSWETLRGLAGEEVYF.

As regards this clonotype: This may be a read error: a much more frequent sequence differs by one nucleotide. This chain links TRBV18 with TRBJ1-2; no clear D. The CDR3 length is 13 residues. The V gene's germline CDR1 is KGHSH and CDR2 LQKENI. In DNA form, the CDR3 reads TGTGTCAGCTCACCACGGACCCAGGATGGCTACACCTTC. It specifies CVSSPRTQDGYTF.

This clonotype came up many times. DNA of the CDR3: TGTGCCAGCAGTGAGCGGAGGGGAGGCAATCAGCCCCAGCATTTT. Its translation is CASSERRGGNQPQHF. The chain links TRBV2 to TRBJ1-5; perhaps TRBD1 as D (5 bases). The germline gives CDR1 SNHLY, CDR2 FYNNEI. This CDR3 has 15 amino acids. Trimming took 3 bases from V and 2 from J, leaving 11 bases between them.